This is a list of T cell receptor beta chains from one sample in a study of blood T cell repertoires in COVID-19. Using immunoSEQ multiplex PCR, the repertoire was profiled, and TCRdb retains in-frame clones only, with some absent. Found here are roughly 310,000 clones, roughly 90% of them singletons; the top ten hold more than 3%. The material sequenced was peripheral blood. The receptors come from a woman aged 50 to 65 with active or convalescent COVID-19. Both conserved end residues are part of each CDR3. A D gene is named only where the DNA matches it firmly. Size is omitted from some rows. Given values are once, few, many or a class for expanded clones.

j_call v_call d_call clone_size cdr3_nt cdr3_aa
TRBJ2-5 TRBV7-9 NA NA TGTGCCAGCAGCTCGGGGGTCGGGGGAGATTTTGTGACCCAGTACTTC CASSSGVGGDFVTQYF
TRBJ2-2 TRBV4-3 TRBD1 NA TGCGCCAGCAGCCAAGTCACAGGGGCCGGGGAGCTGTTTTTT CASSQVTGAGELFF
TRBJ2-2 TRBV10-3 TRBD2 NA TGTGCCATCGGGCCCCTGGCGGGAGGGGCTGACGTGATTACCGGGGAGCTGTTTTTT CAIGPLAGGADVITGELFF
TRBJ2-3 TRBV5-6 NA NA TGTGCCAGCAGCTTCGGGATCACAGATACGCAGTATTTT CASSFGITDTQYF
TRBJ2-2 TRBV4-3 NA NA TGCGCCAGCAGCCAAGAAATCCCAGGTTTAATATCCTACACCGGGGAGCTGTTTTTT CASSQEIPGLISYTGELFF
TRBJ2-2 TRBV9 TRBD2 once TGTGCCAGCAGCGCGGGGACTAGCGTGAAGACCGGGGAGCTGTTTTTT CASSAGTSVKTGELFF
TRBJ1-3 TRBV28 NA NA TGTGCGTCGTGCGGGGGCGCTGGAAACACCATATATTTT CASCGGAGNTIYF
TRBJ1-2 TRBV5-6 TRBD1 NA TGTGCCAGCAGCTTTCAGGGGGTGTCTAACTATGGCTACACCTTC CASSFQGVSNYGYTF
TRBJ2-1 TRBV29-1 TRBD1 NA TGCAGCGTTAAAGGCACAGGGGGCGCGATGCAGTTCTTC CSVKGTGGAMQFF
TRBJ2-2 TRBV9 TRBD2 NA TGTGCCAGCAGCGCACGGACTAGCGGGACCACCGGGGAGCTGTTTTTT CASSARTSGTTGELFF
TRBJ2-1 TRBV7-9 TRBD2 many TGTGCCAGCAGCATGGAGCGACTAGCGGGATACAATGAGCAGTTCTTC CASSMERLAGYNEQFF
TRBJ2-7 TRBV2 NA NA TGTGCCAGCAGTGAAGGACAGGTTCCTTACGAGCAGTACTTC CASSEGQVPYEQYF
TRBJ1-3 TRBV29-1 TRBD1 few TGCAGCGGGGGGAATTTCGGACAGGGGAGAAACACCATATATTTT CSGGNFGQGRNTIYF
TRBJ2-6 TRBV19 TRBD1 NA TGTGCCAGTAGTACTGGGACAGTTTCTGGGGCCAACGTCCTGACTTTC CASSTGTVSGANVLTF
TRBJ2-3 TRBV3-1/TRBV3-2 TRBD2 NA TGTGCCAGCAGCCAAGTTGGACTAGCGGGGGGGAAGCAGTCAACAGATACGCAGTATTTT CASSQVGLAGGKQSTDTQYF
TRBJ1-1 TRBV3-1/TRBV3-2 TRBD1 NA TGTGCCAGCAGCGACAGGGGAGGGACCACTGAAGCTTTCTTT CASSDRGGTTEAFF